The source of this T cell receptor beta chain is a study of T-cell reconstitution after alpha-beta-depleted transplantation in children. The TCRbeta library was prepared with unique molecular identifiers. Each CDR3 protein is one row after TCRdb ran MiXCR on the PCR reads. The sample has hundreds of thousands of distinct CDR3 sequences, approximately 10% seen once. This CDR3 has 18 residues. Germline assignment: CDR1 LGHNA and CDR2 YNFKEQ. The ends lost 0 bases at V and 5 bases at J; junction bases unmatched: 12. This clonotype was detected many times. The V call is TRBV4-2, the J call TRBJ2-1; 8 nucleotides match TRBD2. The TCR sequence derives from a human donor who donated a stem cell graft to a child with acute myeloid leukemia. The sample here was PBMCs from the stem cell graft donor, taken from the stem cell graft. CDR3 in DNA: TGTGCCAGCAGCCAAGATGGCTCGGAACAGCGGGGGAACAATGAGCAGTTCTTC. Its translation: CASSQDGSEQRGNNEQFF.